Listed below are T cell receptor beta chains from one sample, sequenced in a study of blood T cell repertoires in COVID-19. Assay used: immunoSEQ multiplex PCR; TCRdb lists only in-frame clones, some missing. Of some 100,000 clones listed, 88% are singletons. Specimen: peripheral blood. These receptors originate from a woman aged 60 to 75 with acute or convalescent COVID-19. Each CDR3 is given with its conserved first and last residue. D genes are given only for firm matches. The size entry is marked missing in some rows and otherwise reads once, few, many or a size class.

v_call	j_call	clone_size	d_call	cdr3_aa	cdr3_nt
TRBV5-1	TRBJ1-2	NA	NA	CASSLEGARGIDYGYTF	TGCGCCAGCAGCTTGGAAGGGGCGCGGGGGATCGACTATGGCTACACCTTC
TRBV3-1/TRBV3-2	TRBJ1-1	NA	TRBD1	CASSTPGQGYSEAFF	TGTGCCAGCAGCACCCCGGGACAGGGATATTCTGAGGCTTTCTTT
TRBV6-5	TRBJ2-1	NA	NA	CASSSTGRADNEQFF	TGTGCCAGCAGTTCTACAGGGCGGGCCGACAATGAGCAGTTCTTC
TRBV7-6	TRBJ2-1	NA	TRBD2	CASSPRTSGAFSQFF	TGTGCCAGCAGCCCCAGGACTAGCGGAGCTTTTAGTCAGTTCTTC
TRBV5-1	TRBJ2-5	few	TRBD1	CASSIRDRMETQYF	TGCGCCAGCAGCATAAGGGACAGGATGGAGACCCAGTACTTC
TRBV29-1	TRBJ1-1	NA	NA	CSAVGGVDTEAFF	TGCAGCGCGGTAGGGGGGGTGGACACTGAAGCTTTCTTT
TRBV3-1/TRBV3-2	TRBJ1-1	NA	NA	CASSQGQQNTEAFF	TGTGCCAGCAGCCAAGGACAGCAGAACACTGAAGCTTTCTTT
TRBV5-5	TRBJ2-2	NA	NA	CASSFQTGGELFF	TGTGCCAGCAGCTTCCAGACAGGCGGGGAGCTGTTTTTT
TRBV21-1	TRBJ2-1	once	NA	CASSRTSGTHTSSYNEQFF	TGTGCCAGCAGCCGGACTAGCGGGACACACACCAGCTCCTACAATGAGCAGTTCTTC
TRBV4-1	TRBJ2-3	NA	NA	CASSQDPAGPDTQYF	TGCGCCAGCAGCCAAGATCCGGCAGGGCCGGATACGCAGTATTTT
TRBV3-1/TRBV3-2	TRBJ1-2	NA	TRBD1	CASREGAYGYTF	TGTGCCAGCAGGGAGGGGGCCTATGGCTACACCTTC
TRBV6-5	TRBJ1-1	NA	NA	CASKASGQYTEAFF	TGTGCCAGCAAGGCCTCCGGACAGTACACTGAAGCTTTCTTT
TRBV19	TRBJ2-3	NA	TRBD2	CASSMGTSANTDTQYF	TGTGCCAGTAGTATGGGGACTAGCGCCAACACAGATACGCAGTATTTT
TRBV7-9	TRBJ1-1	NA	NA	CASSLNTEAFF	TGTGCCAGCAGCCTAAACACTGAAGCTTTCTTT
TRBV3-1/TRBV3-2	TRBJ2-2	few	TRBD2	CASSQVLLTSVETGELFF	TGTGCCAGCAGCCAAGTTCTCCTGACTAGCGTGGAAACCGGGGAGCTGTTTTTT
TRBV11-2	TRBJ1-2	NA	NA	CASSPGRGSMGYTF	TGTGCCAGCTCGCCTGGGAGGGGCAGCATGGGCTACACCTTC
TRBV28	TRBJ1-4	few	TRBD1	CASSLDRARNEKLFF	TGTGCCAGCAGTTTAGACAGGGCACGAAATGAAAAACTGTTTTTT
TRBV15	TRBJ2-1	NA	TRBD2	CATGTTAYNEQFF	TGTGCCACTGGGACTACCGCCTACAATGAGCAGTTCTTC
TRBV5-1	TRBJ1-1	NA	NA	CASSLAAQMNTEAFF	TGCGCCAGCAGCTTGGCTGCTCAGATGAACACTGAAGCTTTCTTT
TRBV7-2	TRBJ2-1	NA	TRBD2	CASSDVSGSSYNEQFF	TGTGCCAGCAGCGATGTAAGCGGGAGCTCCTACAATGAGCAGTTCTTC
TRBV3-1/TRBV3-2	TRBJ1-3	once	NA	CASSHTAGMAGSSGNTIYF	TGTGCCAGCAGCCACACAGCTGGAATGGCAGGGTCCTCTGGAAACACCATATATTTT
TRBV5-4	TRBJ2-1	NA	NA	CASSLGGLSYNEQFF	TGTGCCAGCAGCTTGGGCGGGCTCTCCTACAATGAGCAGTTCTTC
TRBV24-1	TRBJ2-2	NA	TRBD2	CATSDSGRGTGELFF	TGTGCCACCAGTGATAGCGGGAGGGGGACCGGGGAGCTGTTTTTT
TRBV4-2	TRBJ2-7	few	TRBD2	CASSQGLAGDAYEQYF	TGTGCCAGCAGCCAAGGACTAGCGGGAGACGCCTACGAGCAGTACTTC
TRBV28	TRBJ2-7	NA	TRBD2	CASSPASGVYEQYF	TGTGCCAGCAGCCCAGCAAGCGGGGTCTACGAGCAGTACTTC
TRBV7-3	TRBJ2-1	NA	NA	CASSPWSSAYNEQFF	TGTGCCAGCAGCCCCTGGAGCTCCGCCTACAATGAGCAGTTCTTC
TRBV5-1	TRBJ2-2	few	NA	CASSLIGRGTNTGELFF	TGCGCCAGCAGCTTGATAGGTCGGGGAACGAACACCGGGGAGCTGTTTTTT
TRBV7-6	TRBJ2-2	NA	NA	CASSVQGFNTGELFF	TGTGCCAGCAGCGTACAGGGATTTAATACCGGGGAGCTGTTTTTT
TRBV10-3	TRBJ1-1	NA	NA	CAICPDSMITEAFF	TGTGCCATCTGCCCGGACAGCATGATCACTGAAGCTTTCTTT
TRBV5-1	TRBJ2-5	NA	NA	CASSFQQETQYF	TGCGCCAGCAGCTTCCAACAAGAGACCCAGTACTTC
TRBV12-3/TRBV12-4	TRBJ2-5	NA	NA	CASSLGGAGTQYF	TGTGCCAGCAGTTTGGGGGGTGCGGGGACCCAGTACTTC
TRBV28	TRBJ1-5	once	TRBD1	CASSVGQGDQPQHF	TGTGCCAGCAGTGTTGGACAGGGAGATCAGCCCCAGCATTTT
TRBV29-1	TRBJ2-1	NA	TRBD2	CSVTGTSGVGNEQFF	TGCAGCGTAACCGGGACTAGCGGGGTGGGAAATGAGCAGTTCTTC
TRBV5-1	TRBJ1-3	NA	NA	CASSPSGGPGNTIYF	TGCGCCAGCAGCCCGAGCGGGGGACCTGGAAACACCATATATTTT
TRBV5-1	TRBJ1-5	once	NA	CASSSLGRADQPQHF	TGCGCCAGCAGCTCCCTGGGGAGGGCGGATCAGCCCCAGCATTTT